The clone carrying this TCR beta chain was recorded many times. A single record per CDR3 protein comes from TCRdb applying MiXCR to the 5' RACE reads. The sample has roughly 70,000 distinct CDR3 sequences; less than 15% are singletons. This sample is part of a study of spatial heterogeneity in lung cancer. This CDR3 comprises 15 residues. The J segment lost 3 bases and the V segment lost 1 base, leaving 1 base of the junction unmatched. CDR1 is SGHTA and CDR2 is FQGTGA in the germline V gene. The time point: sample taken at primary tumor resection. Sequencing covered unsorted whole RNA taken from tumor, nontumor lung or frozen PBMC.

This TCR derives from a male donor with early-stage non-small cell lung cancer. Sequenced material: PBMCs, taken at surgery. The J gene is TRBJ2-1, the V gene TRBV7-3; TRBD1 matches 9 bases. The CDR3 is CASSLMGQGYNEQFF. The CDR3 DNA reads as TGTGCCAGCAGCTTAATGGGACAGGGCTACAATGAGCAGTTCTTC. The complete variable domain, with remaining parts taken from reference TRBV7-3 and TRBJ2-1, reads GAGVSQTPSNKVTEKGKYVELRCDPISGHTALYWYRQSLGQGPEFLIYFQGTGAADDSGLPNDRFFAVRPEGSVSTLKIQRTERGDSAVYLCASSLMGQGYNEQFFGPGTRLTVL.